This TCR beta chain came from a study of OX40 agonist ivuxolimab in advanced cancers. Study-level findings and limits: In the 0.1 to 3.0 mg/kg range, CD4+ and CD8+ blood T cells had expanded clonally by week 6.

CDR3 length equals 16 residues. Germline assignment: CDR1 SGHRS and CDR2 YFSETQ. The V and J ends lost 1 base and 9 bases, in that order; junction bases with no gene match: 8. This table comes from immunoSEQ multiplex PCR, and its TCRdb copy is limited to in-frame clones, with some not included. The table lists some 60,000 clones, 65% to 85% of them singletons, with about 27% in the top ten. Turning to this clone: The antigen remains unidentified.

The sequencing here drew on CD4+ or CD8+ T cells sorted from blood, taken in a trial of the OX40 agonist ivuxolimab. The J gene is TRBJ2-1, the V gene TRBV5-1, with 12 bases aligning to TRBD2. The sequence derives from an adult with an advanced solid tumor such as melanoma, head and neck, liver or kidney cancer. The CDR3 sequence is CASSLRLAGAAGEQFF. CDR3 DNA sequence: TGCGCCAGCAGCTTGAGACTAGCGGGAGCGGCTGGTGAGCAGTTCTTC.